Each of the 15 T cell receptor beta chains below was sequenced from the same sample in a study of blood T cell repertoires in COVID-19. Sequencing used immunoSEQ multiplex PCR; TCRdb keeps in-frame clones, though not all of them. This table has about 76,000 clones, around 75% appearing once. Sequenced material: peripheral blood. The receptors shown here come from a man in his sixties or seventies with acute or convalescent COVID-19.

J is TRBJ2-7 and V is TRBV24-1; D may be TRBD1 (7 bases). The CDR3 spans 14 residues. Germline V gene sequence: CDR1 KGHDR, CDR2 SFDVKD. V lost 4 bases to trimming and J lost 6 bases, with 15 bases between them. The CDR3: CATSDAGQCCEQYF. CDR3 in DNA: TGTGCCACCAGTGACGCGGGACAGTGCTGCGAGCAGTACTTC.

The V and J genes are TRBV27 and TRBJ1-1; the D is unclear. CDR3 length: 14 residues. V lost 8 bases and J 4 bases, leaving 17 bases between the germline ends. The germline gives CDR1 MNHEY, CDR2 SMNVEV (reference sequence). The CDR3 DNA sequence: TGTGCCAGCTCCCACGGGGTGGAAGGCACTGAAGCTTTCTTT. Encoded protein: CASSHGVEGTEAFF.

The gene calls are TRBV4-1 and TRBJ1-1, with unresolved D. The CDR3 spans 16 residues. Germline lookup yields CDR1 MGHRA and CDR2 YSYEKL. With 4 bases removed from V and 4 bases from J, the gap between germline ends came to 19 bases. CDR3 sequence: CASSPEGLDISTEAFF. The CDR3 region has the DNA TGCGCCAGCAGCCCCGAGGGCCTAGACATATCCACTGAAGCTTTCTTT.

V is TRBV7-9 and J is TRBJ2-7; TRBD1 might be the D (5 bases). The germline CDR1 and CDR2 sequences are SEHNR and FQNEAQ (reference sequence). The CDR3 consists of 14 residues. Trimming left V 1 base short and J 4 bases short, with 11 bases between. The CDR3 bases are TGTGCCAGCAGCTTAGTAGGGGTCGGGTACGAGCAGTACTTC. Translation gives CASSLVGVGYEQYF.

V and J are TRBV6-5 and TRBJ2-1; tentative D call: TRBD1 (6 bases). Per the germline V gene, CDR1 is MNHEY and CDR2 is SVGAGI. The CDR3 is made up of 15 amino acids. Trimming took 5 bases from V and 0 from J, leaving 11 bases between them. This CDR3 is CASSKTGNSYNEQFF. DNA for the CDR3: TGTGCCAGCAGTAAAACAGGGAACTCCTACAATGAGCAGTTCTTC.

This clone was counted only a few times. The chain employs TRBV27 and TRBJ2-1; TRBD1 agrees at 10 bases. CDR1 and CDR2 (germline): MNHEY, SMNVEV (reference sequence). With 3 bases clipped from V and 14 bases from J, the junction kept 4 bases outside the gene matches. The CDR3 covers 12 residues. In DNA form, the CDR3 reads TGTGCCAGCAGTTTCGGGACAGGGGAGGAGTTCTTC. Amino acids: CASSFGTGEEFF.

This chain joins TRBV7-2 and TRBJ2-1; TRBD2 agrees at 7 bases. This CDR3 region has 15 residues. With 5 bases clipped from V and 1 base from J, the junction kept 5 bases outside the gene matches. CDR1 and CDR2 (germline): SGHTA, FQGNSA. Here the CDR3 reads CASSEGLVSYNEQFF. The CDR3 DNA reads as TGTGCCAGCAGCGAAGGACTAGTGTCCTACAATGAGCAGTTCTTC. Combining the CDR3 with reference TRBV7-2 and TRBJ2-1 gives the whole variable domain GAGVSQSPSNKVTEKGKDVELRCDPISGHTALYWYRQSLGQGLEFLIYFQGNSAPDKSGLPSDRFSAERTGGSVSTLTIQRTQQEDSAVYLCASSEGLVSYNEQFFGPGTRLTVL.

This clone has just a few counts. The chain is built from TRBV14 and TRBJ1-6, with D possibly being TRBD1 (6 bases). CDR1 and CDR2 (germline): SGHDN, FVKESK. Trimming pared 1 base from V and 10 bases from J, leaving 14 bases between. CDR3 length: 15 residues. The CDR3 DNA is TGTGCCAGCAGCCAAGTGGACACCAGGGGCTCACCCCTCCACTTT. Residues: CASSQVDTRGSPLHF.

J is TRBJ2-3 and V is TRBV5-4; 8 nucleotides align to TRBD1. The CDR3 sequence is 14 residues long. Trimming removed 6 bases from V and 0 bases from J; junction bases left unmatched: 3. Germline assignment: CDR1 SGHNT and CDR2 YYREEE (reference sequence). The DNA of the CDR3 is TGTGCCAGCAACAGGGGGTCCAGCACAGATACGCAGTATTTT. This gives the protein CASNRGSSTDTQYF.

The V call is TRBV18, the J call TRBJ1-5; 11 nucleotides agree with TRBD1. The CDR3 totals 15 residues. V lost 3 bases and J lost 6; bases outside the gene matches: 4. Germline-derived CDR1 and CDR2 are KGHSH and LQKENI. The CDR3 DNA follows: TGTGCCAGCTCACCCGGACAGGGGGCGGGTCAGCCCCAGCATTTT. This gives the protein CASSPGQGAGQPQHF.

The chain couples TRBV11-3 to TRBJ2-6, with 7 bases that match TRBD1. Germline CDR1 is SGHNT and CDR2 is YENEEA. CDR3 size: 15 residues. The ends lost 5 bases at V and 2 bases at J; junction bases unmatched: 3. CDR3 region: CASSPQGAGANVLTF. For the CDR3, the DNA is TGTGCCAGCAGCCCGCAGGGGGCTGGGGCCAACGTCCTGACTTTC.

V and J are TRBV19 and TRBJ2-3, with TRBD2 matching over 9 bases. Trimming removed 5 bases from V and 3 bases from J; junction bases left unmatched: 9. Germline values: CDR1 LNHDA, CDR2 SQIVND (reference sequence). The CDR3 has 16 amino acids. CDR3 coding DNA: TGTGCCAGTAGTGGTTGGAAGCTAGCGGGGACAGATACGCAGTATTTT. Its protein is CASSGWKLAGTDTQYF. Supplemented by reference TRBV19 and TRBJ2-3, the full variable domain reads DGGITQSPKYLFRKEGQNVTLSCEQNLNHDAMYWYRQDPGQGLRLIYYSQIVNDFQKGDIAEGYSVSREKKESFPLTVTSAQKNPTAFYLCASSGWKLAGTDTQYFGPGTRLTVL.

The chain employs TRBV24-1 and TRBJ2-5; 10 nucleotides align to TRBD2. With V trimmed by 5 bases and J by 3 bases, 5 bases remained unmatched. In germline, CDR1 is KGHDR, CDR2 SFDVKD. The CDR3 extends over 15 amino acids. Here the CDR3 DNA reads TGTGCCACCAGTGCTAGCGGGAGACCCAAAGAGACCCAGTACTTC. Its translation: CATSASGRPKETQYF.

The chain couples TRBV28 to TRBJ2-7; no definite D call. Per the germline V gene, CDR1 is MDHEN and CDR2 is SYDVKM. The ends were cut back, 3 bases at V and 1 base at J, with 4 bases in the middle. This CDR3 comprises 12 residues. CDR3 bases: TGTGCCAGCAGTTTCCCATCCTACGAGCAGTACTTC. Translated, it gives CASSFPSYEQYF.

The V and J genes are TRBV9 and TRBJ1-2, with 7 bases matching TRBD1. In germline, CDR1 is SGDLS, CDR2 YYNGEE. This CDR3 comprises 13 residues. After removal of 2 bases from V and 8 bases from J, the junction contained 6 bases not matched to a gene. Written as DNA, the CDR3 is TGTGCCAGCAGCGTCCAGGGGGTCGGGGGCTACACCTTC. Translating gives CASSVQGVGGYTF. The whole variable domain, filled in from reference TRBV9 and TRBJ1-2, reads DSGVTQTPKHLITATGQRVTLRCSPRSGDLSVYWYQQSLDQGLQFLIQYYNGEERAKGNILERFSAQQFPDLHSELNLSSLELGDSALYFCASSVQGVGGYTFGSGTRLTVV.